Sequencing of this T cell receptor beta chain was carried out in a study of T cell responses to AZD1222 COVID-19 vaccine. Findings and caveats of the study: Regions 160-218 and 743-854 held dominance among vaccine-associated CD4 TCRs, which spanned spike. Only a handful of AZD1222 recipients, roughly six in all, had baseline seropositivity. Females made up more of the donors, who were largely white British, and clonal diversity may have come out too low.

The data were produced by immunoSEQ multiplex PCR, yet TCRdb's version contains in-frame clones alone and is incomplete. The sample shows about 70,000 clones, roughly 88% of them seen only once. Note on this clone: Its cognate antigen is unknown.

V lost 4 bases and J lost 1, with 19 bases in between. This CDR3 has 17 residues. Germline CDR1 reads LNHDA; CDR2 reads SQIVND (reference sequence). The chain recombines TRBV19 with TRBJ1-1, with D hard to call. The TCR originated in an adult in good health. The sample here was peripheral blood, taken on day 0 of MenACWY control vaccination. CDR3 DNA sequence: TGTGCCAGTAGTACTTTCCCCGCCGGGCCCACGAACACTGAAGCTTTCTTT. It yields the protein CASSTFPAGPTNTEAFF.